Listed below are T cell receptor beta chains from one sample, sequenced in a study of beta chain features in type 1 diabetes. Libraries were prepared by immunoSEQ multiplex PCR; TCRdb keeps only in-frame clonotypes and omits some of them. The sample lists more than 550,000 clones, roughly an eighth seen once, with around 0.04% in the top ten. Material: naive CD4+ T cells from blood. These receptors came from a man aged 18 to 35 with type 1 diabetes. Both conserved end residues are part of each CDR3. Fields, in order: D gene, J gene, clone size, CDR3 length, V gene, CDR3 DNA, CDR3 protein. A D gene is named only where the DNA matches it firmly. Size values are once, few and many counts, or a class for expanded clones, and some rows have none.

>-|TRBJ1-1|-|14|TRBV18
TGTGCCAGCTCCCCCACGGCGGGGTACACTGAAGCTTTCTTT
CASSPTAGYTEAFF
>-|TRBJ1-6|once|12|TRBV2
TGTGCCAGCAGTGGACAGACATTACCCCTCCACTTT
CASSGQTLPLHF
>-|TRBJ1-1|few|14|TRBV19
TGTGCCAGTAGTATAGGACGATGGAACACTGAAGCTTTCTTT
CASSIGRWNTEAFF
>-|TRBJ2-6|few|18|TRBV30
TGTGCCTGGAAGGTTAGAGGGACCACTTACTCTGGGGCCAACGTCCTGACTTTC
CAWKVRGTTYSGANVLTF
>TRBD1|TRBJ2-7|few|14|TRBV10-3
TGTGCCATCAGTGAGTCCGACAGGGCCCACGAGCAGTACTTC
CAISESDRAHEQYF
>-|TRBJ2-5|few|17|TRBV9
TGTGCCAGCAGCGTGGCCCCCATGGCAGGGGTCGGAGAGACCCAGTACTTC
CASSVAPMAGVGETQYF
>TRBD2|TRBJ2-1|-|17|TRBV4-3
TGCGCCAGCAGCCAAGGCCGGGGACTAGCGGGGGACAATGAGCAGTTCTTC
CASSQGRGLAGDNEQFF
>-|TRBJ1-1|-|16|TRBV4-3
TGCGCCAGCAGCCAAGATAGGAGCACCCTGAACACTGAAGCTTTCTTT
CASSQDRSTLNTEAFF
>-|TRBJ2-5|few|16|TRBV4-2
TGTGCCAGCAGCCAAGATCGGGGGTCAGCAGGTTGGACCCAGTACTTC
CASSQDRGSAGWTQYF
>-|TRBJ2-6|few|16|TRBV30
TGTGCCTGGAGTGTAGTCCCCCTCTCTGGGGCCAACGTCCTGACTTTC
CAWSVVPLSGANVLTF
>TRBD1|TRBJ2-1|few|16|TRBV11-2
TGTGCCAGCAGCTCCTACAGGGGGCGAAACTACAATGAGCAGTTCTTC
CASSSYRGRNYNEQFF
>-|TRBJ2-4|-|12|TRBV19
TGTGCCAGTAAAACAGGGAGGAACATTCAGTACTTC
CASKTGRNIQYF
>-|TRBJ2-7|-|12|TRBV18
TGTGCCAGCTCACTACAGCCGGGGGAGCAGTACTTC
CASSLQPGEQYF
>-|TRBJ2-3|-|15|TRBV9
TGTGCCAGCAGCGTACAAGGGGGGGCCCCAGATACGCAGTATTTT
CASSVQGGAPDTQYF
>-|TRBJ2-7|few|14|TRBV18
TGTGCCAGCTCACGTGTCGGGATAAGCCACGAGCAGTACTTC
CASSRVGISHEQYF
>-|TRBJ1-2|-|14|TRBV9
TGTGCCAGCAGCGTAGACAGGTCCGACTATGGCTACACCTTC
CASSVDRSDYGYTF
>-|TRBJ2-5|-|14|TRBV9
TGTGCCAGCAGCGTAGATGTGGGGGGAGAGACCCAGTACTTC
CASSVDVGGETQYF
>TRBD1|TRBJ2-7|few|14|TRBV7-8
TGTGCCAGCAGCCCGAGGGGGCACACCTACGAGCAGTACTTC
CASSPRGHTYEQYF
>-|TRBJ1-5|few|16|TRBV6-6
TGTGCCAGCAGACATCGCAGGGCCGATAGCAATCAGCCCCAGCATTTT
CASRHRRADSNQPQHF
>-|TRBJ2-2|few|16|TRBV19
TGTGCCAGTACGAGGCAGAGCGGTCGGAACACCGGGGAGCTGTTTTTT
CASTRQSGRNTGELFF
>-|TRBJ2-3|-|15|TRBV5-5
TGTGCCAGCAGCTCCCCCCCGGGAGTCACAGATACGCAGTATTTT
CASSSPPGVTDTQYF
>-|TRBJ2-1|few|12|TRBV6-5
TGTGCCAGCAGTTACTGGGGTCGTGAGCAGTTCTTC
CASSYWGREQFF
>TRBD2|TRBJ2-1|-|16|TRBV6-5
TGTGCCAGCAGTTACTACGGACTAGCGGGAGCCAATGAGCAGTTCTTC
CASSYYGLAGANEQFF
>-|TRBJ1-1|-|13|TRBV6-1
TGTGCCAGCCTTTGGGGTAGGGCGACTGAAGCTTTCTTT
CASLWGRATEAFF
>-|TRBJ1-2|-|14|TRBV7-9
TGTGCCAGCAGCCCCGAAACAGGTCTTAATGGCTACACCTTC
CASSPETGLNGYTF
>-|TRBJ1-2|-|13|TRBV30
TGTGCCTCGGACCCCAGGACTAACTATGGCTACACCTTC
CASDPRTNYGYTF
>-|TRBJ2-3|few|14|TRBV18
TGTGCCAGCTCACCGCTCGACTCCACAGATACGCAGTATTTT
CASSPLDSTDTQYF
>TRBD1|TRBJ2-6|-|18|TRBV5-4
TGTGCCAGCAGCTTAGGACAGGGACCGAGGTCTGGGGCCAACGTCCTGACTTTC
CASSLGQGPRSGANVLTF
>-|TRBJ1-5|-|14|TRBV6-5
TGTGCCAGCAGTTACATCGGGATGGATCAGCCCCAGCATTTT
CASSYIGMDQPQHF
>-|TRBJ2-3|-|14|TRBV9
TGTGCCAGCAGCGTACGGACAGGCACAGATACGCAGTATTTT
CASSVRTGTDTQYF
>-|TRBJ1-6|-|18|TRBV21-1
TGTGCCAGCAGCAAAGACACGTTCCCGGACAGGGGTGATTCACCCCTCCACTTT
CASSKDTFPDRGDSPLHF
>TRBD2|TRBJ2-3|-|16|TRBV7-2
TGTGCCAGCAGCTTATTAGCGGGGGGGCTAACAGATACGCAGTATTTT
CASSLLAGGLTDTQYF
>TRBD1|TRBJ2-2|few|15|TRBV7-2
TGTGCCAGCAGCTTCCGGACAGGGAGTAACGGGGAGCTGTTTTTT
CASSFRTGSNGELFF
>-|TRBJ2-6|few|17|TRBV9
TGTGCCAGCAGTGTAAAGGGGATCCAGGGTGGGGCCAACGTCCTGACTTTC
CASSVKGIQGGANVLTF
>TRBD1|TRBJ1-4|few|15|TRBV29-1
TGCAGCGTGGAAACCTGGGACAGGGGTATGGGGGAACTGTTTTTT
CSVETWDRGMGELFF
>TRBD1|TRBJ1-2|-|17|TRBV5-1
TGCGCCAGCAGCTCGACAGGGAGCCCTCTCAGAAACTATGGCTACACCTTC
CASSSTGSPLRNYGYTF
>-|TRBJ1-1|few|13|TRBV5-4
TGTGCCAGCAGCTTGGGGAGGGGCACTGAAGCTTTCTTT
CASSLGRGTEAFF
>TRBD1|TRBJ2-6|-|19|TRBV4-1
TGCGCCAGCAGCCACCCCGGGGGACAGGGTAGATCTGGGGCCAACGTCCTGACTTTC
CASSHPGGQGRSGANVLTF
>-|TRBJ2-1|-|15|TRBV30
TGTGCCTGGAGTCCCTGGGGGGCTCGTTACAATGAGCAGTTCTTC
CAWSPWGARYNEQFF
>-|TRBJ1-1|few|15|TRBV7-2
TGTGCCAGCAGCTTAGGGTCCCGCTTGAACACTGAAGCTTTCTTT
CASSLGSRLNTEAFF
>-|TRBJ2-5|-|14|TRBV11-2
TGTGCCAGCAGCCTCCGGGCCCAGCTAGAGACCCAGTACTTC
CASSLRAQLETQYF
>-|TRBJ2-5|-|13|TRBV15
TGTGCCACCAGCAGGGACAGTCGCGAGACCCAGTACTTC
CATSRDSRETQYF
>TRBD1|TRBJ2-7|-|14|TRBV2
TGTGCCAGCATGAGGGGCAGGGGGCCGTACGAGCAGTACTTC
CASMRGRGPYEQYF
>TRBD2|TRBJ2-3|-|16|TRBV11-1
TGTGCCAGCAGCCTAGGGTCTAGCGGGGGGCAAATTCCGCAGTATTTT
CASSLGSSGGQIPQYF
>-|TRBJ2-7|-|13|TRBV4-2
TGTGCCAGCAGCCAAGCTCCTAGGTACGAGCAGTACTTC
CASSQAPRYEQYF
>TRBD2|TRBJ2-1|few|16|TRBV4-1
TGCGCCAGCAGCCAACGACTAGCGGGAGGGCCCGATGAGCAGTTCTTC
CASSQRLAGGPDEQFF
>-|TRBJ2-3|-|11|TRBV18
TGTGCCAGCTCACCATCCGATACGCAGTATTTT
CASSPSDTQYF
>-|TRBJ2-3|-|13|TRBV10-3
TGTGCCATCAGTGACTCCGTCACAGATACGCAGTATTTT
CAISDSVTDTQYF
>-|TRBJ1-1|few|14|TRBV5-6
TGTGCCAGCTCGGGACTGGAGGGGAACACTGAAGCTTTCTTT
CASSGLEGNTEAFF
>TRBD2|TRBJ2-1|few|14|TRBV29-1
TGCAGCGTTGAGGGGACTAGCGGCTACAATGAGCAGTTCTTC
CSVEGTSGYNEQFF
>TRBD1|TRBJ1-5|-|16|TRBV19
TGTGCCAGTAGGCGACAGGGTCGGGGTGGCAATCAGCCCCAGCATTTT
CASRRQGRGGNQPQHF
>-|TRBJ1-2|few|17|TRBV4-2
TGTGCCAGCAGCCAAGATCGACCGCAGGTCCCTATTAGAGGCTACACCTTC
CASSQDRPQVPIRGYTF
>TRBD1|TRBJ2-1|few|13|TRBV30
TGTGCCTGGGGGACAGTGTCCTACAATGAGCAGTTCTTC
CAWGTVSYNEQFF
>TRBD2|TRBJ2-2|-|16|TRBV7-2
TGTGCCAGCAGCCCGAGCGGGGGGGCGAACACCGGGGAGCTGTTTTTT
CASSPSGGANTGELFF
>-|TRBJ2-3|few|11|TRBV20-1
TGCAGTGCTCCGATTAAGGATACGCAGTATTTT
CSAPIKDTQYF
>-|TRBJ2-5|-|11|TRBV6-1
TGTGCCAGCAGTGCACGAACCGCCCAGTACTTC
CASSARTAQYF
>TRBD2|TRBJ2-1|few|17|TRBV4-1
TGCGCCAGCAGCCAGCCAGCGGGAGGCTCTTACGTGCATGAGCAGTTCTTC
CASSQPAGGSYVHEQFF
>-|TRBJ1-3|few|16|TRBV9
TGTGCCAGCAGCGTAGGAAGGGGGGTCGCTGGAAACACCATATATTTT
CASSVGRGVAGNTIYF
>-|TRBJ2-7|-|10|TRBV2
TGTGCCAGCGGAGTCGGGGAGCAGTACTTC
CASGVGEQYF